This is a list of T cell receptor beta chains from one sample in a study of blood T cell repertoires in COVID-19. The assay was immunoSEQ multiplex PCR, and TCRdb's table has in-frame clones only and misses some. The table lists roughly 130,000 clones, about four fifths of them singletons, with 16% in the top ten. Sequencing input: peripheral blood. These receptors came from a woman aged 50 to 60 with acute or convalescent COVID-19. Both conserved end residues are part of each CDR3. D genes are given only for firm matches. Only part of the rows carry a size: once, few, many, or a class if the clone is expanded.

>TRBV30|TRBJ1-4|NA|NA
CAWSVRGHNEKLFF
TGTGCCTGGAGTGTACGCGGCCATAATGAAAAACTGTTTTTT
>TRBV3-1/TRBV3-2|TRBJ2-1|TRBD2|NA
CASSQALAGYNEQFF
TGTGCCAGCAGCCAAGCACTAGCGGGGTACAATGAGCAGTTCTTC
>TRBV3-1/TRBV3-2|TRBJ1-1|TRBD1|few
CASSPTGAMGTEAFF
TGTGCCAGCAGCCCTACAGGGGCTATGGGCACTGAAGCTTTCTTT
>TRBV7-9|TRBJ2-7|NA|NA
CASSFISGTPGVDEQYF
TGTGCCAGCAGCTTTATATCCGGGACTCCGGGCGTCGACGAGCAGTACTTC
>TRBV7-8|TRBJ2-3|TRBD2|NA
CASSPIGRRGGRDTQYF
TGTGCCAGCAGCCCCATAGGGAGACGGGGGGGCAGAGATACGCAGTATTTT
>TRBV2|TRBJ2-1|NA|NA
CASRLDSSEQFF
TGTGCCAGCCGCCTGGACTCTAGTGAGCAGTTCTTC
>TRBV4-2|TRBJ1-2|TRBD1|NA
CASTPGQGETNYGYTF
TGTGCCAGCACCCCGGGACAGGGAGAAACTAACTATGGCTACACCTTC
>TRBV6-2/TRBV6-3|TRBJ1-2|NA|NA
CASSYSAGQNYGYTF
TGTGCCAGCAGTTACTCCGCGGGGCAGAACTATGGCTACACCTTC
>TRBV2|TRBJ1-4|NA|once
CASAPITGLNEKLFF
TGTGCCAGTGCCCCTATTACAGGGCTTAATGAAAAACTGTTTTTT
>TRBV6-5|TRBJ1-2|NA|once
CASTPQGNYGYTF
TGTGCCAGCACGCCCCAGGGTAACTATGGCTACACCTTC